This TCR beta chain was identified in a study of CD8 T cells in Susac syndrome. Study results and caveats: The number of Susac-specific public clones found was roughly 16 in total CD8+ repertoires and about five in CD8+ TEMRA repertoires. Among active patients and in TEMRA cells, CD8+ clonal expansion in Susac reached its peak.

When the RNA was reverse transcribed, random hexamers were used with an input of about 0.45 to 1 ug. A multiplex approach, immunoSEQ multiplex PCR, amplified TCR beta CDR3 across 54 Vbeta and 13 Jbeta. TCRdb itself ran the immunoSEQ multiplex PCR reads through MiXCR, one entry per CDR3 protein. The sample lists tens of thousands of distinct CDR3 sequences, approximately 96% occurring once. The length of the CDR3 is 13 residues. CDR1 is DFQATT, CDR2 SNEGSKA, per germline (reference sequence). V was cut by 3 bases and J by 3 bases, with 12 bases left in between. As to this clonotype: Its antigen is as yet unknown.

TCR beta sequencing covered blood CD8+ and CD4+ T cells. This rearrangement joins TRBV20-1 to TRBJ2-7; perhaps TRBD2 as D (6 bases). This TCR was recovered from a human donor with Susac syndrome. The sequencing input was CD8+ T cells from PBMCs. DNA of the CDR3: TGCAGTGCTAGCCGGGGGAATGGCTACGAGCAGTACTTC. Its protein product is CSASRGNGYEQYF.